This TCR beta chain was retrieved from a study of blood T cell repertoires in COVID-19 (dated by TCRdb to the early 2020s). Concerning the study at large: The collaborator samples originated in the United States, Italy and Spain and spanned the acute and convalescent phases of COVID-19. The material from the prospective study consisted of cDNA or gDNA derived from T cells, B-cell-depleted T cells, or PBMCs. Deeply sampled blood TCRbeta repertoires from subjects exposed to, actively infected with, or recovered from COVID-19 were included in the dataset. The repertoires were released in a freely available public database meant as a resource for research on the immune response to SARS-CoV-2. Samples came from the ongoing ImmuneRACE study (first 160 participants) plus 1,254 subjects from 6 global collaborators. The sample metadata nearly always contained a de-identified subject ID, COVID-19 status, age in years and sex. Where available, HLA class I and class II types were taken from metadata supplied by the sample provider and were not determined by assay-based typing. Beyond this particular receptor, the publication reports: The amount of clinical and demographic metadata varied by source and participant and was provided uncurated.

Comment on this clone: The specificity of this receptor is unknown. Per-base quality was not reported, and no clone a single base away is much larger than it.

TCRbeta CDR3 regions were amplified from genomic DNA using the immunoSEQ Assay, a bias-controlled multiplex PCR. Per the source publication's procedure: The number of nucleated cells in each sample was estimated from the amplification of reference gene primers within the assay. To quantify the absolute abundance of each unique TCRbeta CDR3 rearrangement, sequence reads were collapsed and filtered. For each sample, productive Simpson clonality was calculated as the square root of Simpson's diversity index over productive rearrangements. The table was pulled from immuneACCESS by TCRdb, which kept in-frame rearrangements only. Such tables lose some clones; where checked, under half of the loss comes from unresolved V genes, and the rest has no known cause. That table supplies the V and J calls and clone size; D and trimming were determined from the DNA. For this sample there are roughly 400,000 clones; 80% to 90% appear just once. The top ten constitute about 2.5% of the sample.

At one collaborating source in Seattle, patients were enrolled during active infection and were followed longitudinally through the course of disease. Whole blood was collected in K2EDTA tubes by collaborating institutions according to the institutions' own protocols. For TCRbeta analysis, collaborators shipped samples in one of three forms: frozen whole blood, isolated PBMCs, or DNA extracted from either of those sample types. At the junction V is shortened by 3 bases and J by 2 bases, with 16 bases in between. From the cysteine up to the phenylalanine, the CDR3 has a length of 17 residues. The CDR3 DNA has 51 bases and is translated from base 1. The germline V gene (reference sequence) specifies MNHEY as CDR1 and SMNVEV as CDR2.

The V gene is TRBV27 and the J gene is TRBJ1-4; TRBD1 might be the D gene, on 5 matching bases. The source of this sequence is a woman aged 55-69 years with COVID-19, enrolled during active disease. Sequenced: peripheral blood. The CDR3 in this case is CASSFSRSTATNEKLFF. In nucleotide form, the sequence is TGTGCCAGCAGTTTCTCCAGATCGACAGCGACTAATGAAAAACTGTTTTTT.